This T cell receptor beta chain was obtained from a study of T-cell memory formation after mild COVID-19. MiXCR was run by TCRdb on the 5' RACE reads, yielding one entry per CDR3 protein. Among about 290,000 distinct CDR3 sequences, more than 15% were seen once, and the ten largest hold around 23%. The CDR3 is made up of 14 amino acids. V gave up 4 bases and J gave up 3 bases; unmatched junction bases: 5. CDR1 and CDR2 from the germline V gene are SGHRS and YFSETQ. The chain joins TRBV5-1 to TRBJ1-1, with TRBD1 matching over 8 bases. This TCR came from a man younger than 35 who had mild COVID-19 (a few samples of this study predate the infection). Cell type and time point are not known. The specimen sequenced was PBMCs or a T cell subset sorted from them (not recorded which). DNA of the CDR3: TGCGCCAGCAGCGGACAGGGTCGGGACACTGAAGCTTTCTTT. This translates into CASSGQGRDTEAFF.